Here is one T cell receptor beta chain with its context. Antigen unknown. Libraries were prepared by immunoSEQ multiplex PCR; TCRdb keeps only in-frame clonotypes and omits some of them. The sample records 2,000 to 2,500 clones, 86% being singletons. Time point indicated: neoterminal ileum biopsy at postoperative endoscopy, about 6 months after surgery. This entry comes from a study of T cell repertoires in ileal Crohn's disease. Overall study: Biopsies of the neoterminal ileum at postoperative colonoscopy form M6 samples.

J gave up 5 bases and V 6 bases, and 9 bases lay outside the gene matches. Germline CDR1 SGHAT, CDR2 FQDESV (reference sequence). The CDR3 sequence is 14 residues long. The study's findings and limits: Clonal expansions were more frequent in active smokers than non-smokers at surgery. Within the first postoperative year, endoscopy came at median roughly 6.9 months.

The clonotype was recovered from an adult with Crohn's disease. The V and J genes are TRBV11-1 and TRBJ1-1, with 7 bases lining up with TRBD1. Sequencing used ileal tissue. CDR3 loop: CASSQTGFQTEAFF. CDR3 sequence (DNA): TGTGCCAGCAGTCAGACAGGGTTTCAAACTGAAGCTTTCTTT.